The clone carrying this TCR beta chain was observed at least ten times. What it binds is not known. The data belong to a study of T cells after yellow fever vaccination. Study-wide results and caveats: Repertoires obtained by FACS sorting could include abundant clonotypes that entered as contaminants from the bulk population.

TCRdb fed the 5' RACE reads into MiXCR, producing one record per CDR3 protein. This table has 250,000 to 350,000 distinct CDR3 sequences, 3.5% to 5% appearing once. The germline V and J ends were trimmed by 5 bases and 2 bases, with 9 bases remaining between them. There are 15 residues in the CDR3. CDR1 and CDR2 from the germline V gene are KGHDR and SFDVKD. Here the sequenced sample was PBMCs, taken 15 days after the yellow fever booster vaccination. The receptor's source is a man aged 18 to 29 who received the YFV17D yellow fever vaccine. This chain joins TRBV24-1 and TRBJ2-6; possible D gene TRBD2, 6 bases. CDR3 coding DNA: TGTGCCACCAGTGCATCGGGGGCTGGGGCCAACGTCCTGACTTTC. As protein: CATSASGAGANVLTF.